The source of this TCR beta chain is a study of neurological immune-mediated disorders. The V gene end was trimmed by 2 bases and the J gene end by 7 bases; junction bases not matched to a gene: 16. Germline values: CDR1 LNHNV, CDR2 YYDKDF (reference sequence). There are 19 residues in the CDR3. There are many counts of this clonotype. TCRdb reprocessed the 5' RACE reads via MiXCR and lists one record per CDR3 protein. Counted here are fewer than 65,000 distinct CDR3 sequences, 10% occurring once; the ten biggest clones make up 5.3%. J is TRBJ2-4 and V is TRBV15; 11 bases match TRBD2. The sequenced sample was PBMCs. The source is a man between 65 and 80 years old with HTLV-1-associated myelopathy (HAM/TSP). In DNA, the CDR3 is TGTGCCACCAGCAGATTGACTAGCGGGGTTCCGGGGGAAAAGAACATTCAGTACTTC. Translated: CATSRLTSGVPGEKNIQYF. The full variable domain, rest sourced from reference TRBV15 and TRBJ2-4, is DAMVIQNPRYQVTQFGKPVTLSCSQTLNHNVMYWYQQKSSQAPKLLFHYYDKDFNNEADTPDNFQSRRPNTSFCFLDIRSPGLGDTAMYLCATSRLTSGVPGEKNIQYFGAGTRLSVL.